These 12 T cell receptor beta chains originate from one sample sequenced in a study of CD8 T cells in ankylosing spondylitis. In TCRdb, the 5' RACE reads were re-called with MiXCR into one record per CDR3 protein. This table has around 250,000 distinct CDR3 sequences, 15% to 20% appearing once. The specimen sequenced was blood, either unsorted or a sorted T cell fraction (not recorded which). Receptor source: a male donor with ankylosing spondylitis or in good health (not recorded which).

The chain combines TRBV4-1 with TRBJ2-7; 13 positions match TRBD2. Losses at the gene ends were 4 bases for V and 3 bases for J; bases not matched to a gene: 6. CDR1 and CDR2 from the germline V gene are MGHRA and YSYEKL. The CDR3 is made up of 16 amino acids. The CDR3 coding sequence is TGCGCCAGCAGCCCCACCGGGACTAGCGGGATCTACGAGCAGTACTTC. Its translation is CASSPTGTSGIYEQYF.

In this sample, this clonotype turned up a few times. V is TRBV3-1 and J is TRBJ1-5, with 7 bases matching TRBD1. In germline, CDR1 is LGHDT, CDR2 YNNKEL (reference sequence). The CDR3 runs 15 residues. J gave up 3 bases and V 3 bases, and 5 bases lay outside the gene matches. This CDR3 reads CASSHSGGLNQPQHF. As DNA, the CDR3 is TGTGCCAGCAGCCATTCAGGGGGACTCAATCAGCCCCAGCATTTT.

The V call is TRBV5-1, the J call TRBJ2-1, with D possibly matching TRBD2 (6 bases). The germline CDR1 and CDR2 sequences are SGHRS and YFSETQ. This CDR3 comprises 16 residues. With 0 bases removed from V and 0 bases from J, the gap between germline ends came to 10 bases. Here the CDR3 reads CASSLVGGTSYNEQFF. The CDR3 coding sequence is TGCGCCAGCAGCTTGGTTGGCGGGACCTCCTACAATGAGCAGTTCTTC.

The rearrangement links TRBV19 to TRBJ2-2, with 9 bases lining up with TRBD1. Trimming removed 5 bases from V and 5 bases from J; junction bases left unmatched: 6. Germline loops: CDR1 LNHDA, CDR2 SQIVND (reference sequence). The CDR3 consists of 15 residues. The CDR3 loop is CASSHGQGITGELFF. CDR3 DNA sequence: TGTGCCAGTAGTCACGGACAGGGGATTACCGGGGAGCTGTTTTTT.

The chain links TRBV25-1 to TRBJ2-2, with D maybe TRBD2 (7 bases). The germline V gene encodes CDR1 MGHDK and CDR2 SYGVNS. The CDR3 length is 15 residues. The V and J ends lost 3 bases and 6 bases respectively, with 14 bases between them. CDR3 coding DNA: TGTGCCAGCAGTGAGGCGACGGGGGGCCCCGGGGAGCTGTTTTTT. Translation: CASSEATGGPGELFF.

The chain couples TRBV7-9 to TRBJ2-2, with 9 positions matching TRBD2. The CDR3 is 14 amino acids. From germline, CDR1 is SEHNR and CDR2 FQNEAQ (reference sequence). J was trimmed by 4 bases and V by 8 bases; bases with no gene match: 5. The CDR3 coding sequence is TGTGCCAGCCTTAGCGGGAGAGTCACCGGGGAGCTGTTTTTT. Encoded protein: CASLSGRVTGELFF.

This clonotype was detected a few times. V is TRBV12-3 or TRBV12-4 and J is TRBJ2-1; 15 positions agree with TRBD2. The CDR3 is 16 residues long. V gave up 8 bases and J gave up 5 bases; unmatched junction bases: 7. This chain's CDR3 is CASAGLAGGPDNEQFF. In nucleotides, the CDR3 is TGTGCCAGCGCAGGACTAGCGGGAGGGCCAGACAATGAGCAGTTCTTC.

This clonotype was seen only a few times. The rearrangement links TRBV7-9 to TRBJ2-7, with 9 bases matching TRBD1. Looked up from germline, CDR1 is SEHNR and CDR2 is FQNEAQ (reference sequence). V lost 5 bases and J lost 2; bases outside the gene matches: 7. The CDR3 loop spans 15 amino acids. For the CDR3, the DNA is TGTGCCAGCAGCCCTCGGACAGGGGCTACCTACGAGCAGTACTTC. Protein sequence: CASSPRTGATYEQYF.

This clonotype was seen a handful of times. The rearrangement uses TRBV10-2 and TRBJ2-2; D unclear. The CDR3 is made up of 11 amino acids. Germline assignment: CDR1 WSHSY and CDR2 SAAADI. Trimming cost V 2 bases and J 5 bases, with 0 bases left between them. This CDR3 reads CASSETGELFF. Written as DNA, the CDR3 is TGCGCCAGCAGTGAGACCGGGGAGCTGTTTTTT.

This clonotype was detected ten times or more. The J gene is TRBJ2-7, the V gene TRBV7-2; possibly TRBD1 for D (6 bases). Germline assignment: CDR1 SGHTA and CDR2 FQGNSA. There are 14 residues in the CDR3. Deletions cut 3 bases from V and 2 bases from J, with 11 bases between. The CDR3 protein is CASSLTGYPYEQYF. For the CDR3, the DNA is TGTGCCAGCAGCTTGACAGGTTACCCCTACGAGCAGTACTTC.

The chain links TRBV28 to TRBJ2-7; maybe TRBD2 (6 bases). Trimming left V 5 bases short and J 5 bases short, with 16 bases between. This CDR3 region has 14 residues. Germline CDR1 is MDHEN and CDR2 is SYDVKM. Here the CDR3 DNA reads TGTGCCAGCAGTACCCCGGGGGTAGGGGACGAGCAGTACTTC. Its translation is CASSTPGVGDEQYF. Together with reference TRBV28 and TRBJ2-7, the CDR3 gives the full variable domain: DVKVTQSSRYLVKRTGEKVFLECVQDMDHENMFWYRQDPGLGLRLIYFSYDVKMKEKGDIPEGYSVSREKKERFSLILESASTNQTSMYLCASSTPGVGDEQYFGPGTRLTVT.

The CDR3 sequence is CASSQRAGGSYNEQFF. The DNA for the CDR3 is TGTGCCAGCAGCCAGCGAGCGGGGGGATCCTACAATGAGCAGTTCTTC. The rearrangement uses TRBV3-1 and TRBJ2-1, with TRBD2 identical over 9 bases. The junction had 4 bases not matched to a gene; V was cut back by 3 bases and J by 1 base. The CDR3 spans 16 residues. From germline, CDR1 is LGHDT and CDR2 YNNKEL (reference sequence).